The next 17 T cell receptor beta chains were all read from a single sample in a study of PD-1 blockade in classical Hodgkin lymphoma. All the patients suffered relapse after autologous stem cell transplantation, and brentuximab vedotin exposure differed. Libraries were prepared by immunoSEQ multiplex PCR; TCRdb keeps only in-frame clonotypes and omits some of them. The sample carries about 98,000 clones, roughly 76% recorded once. This specimen consisted of peripheral blood mononuclear cells (PBMCs), obtained before the second cycle of nivolumab. Source of these receptors: a human donor with classical Hodgkin lymphoma.

This chain links TRBV11-2 with TRBJ1-4, with a tentative D call TRBD1 (6 bases). CDR3 length: 13 residues. CDR1 is SGHAT and CDR2 is FQNNGV in the germline V gene. With 5 bases removed from V and 5 bases from J, the gap between germline ends came to 9 bases. The CDR3 loop reads CASSTGQNEKLFF. The DNA of the CDR3 is TGTGCCAGCAGCACAGGACAGAATGAAAAACTGTTTTTT.

This chain links TRBV27 with TRBJ2-3; tentatively, D is TRBD1 or TRBD2 (5 bases each). Trimming cost V 6 bases and J 4 bases, with 14 bases left between them. The V gene's germline CDR1 is MNHEY and CDR2 SMNVEV (reference sequence). The CDR3 contains 14 residues. CDR3 sequence (DNA): TGTGCCAGCAGGACGGGACCCGCGGCAGATACGCAGTATTTT. It codes for CASRTGPAADTQYF.

The chain carries TRBV10-2 and TRBJ2-7; 15 nucleotides match TRBD2. Germline lookup yields CDR1 WSHSY and CDR2 SAAADI. This CDR3 has 17 amino acids. The ends lost 8 bases at V and 7 bases at J; junction bases unmatched: 15. The CDR3 loop is CASRRESGLAGGGEQYF. DNA for the CDR3: TGCGCCAGCCGCAGGGAGAGCGGACTAGCGGGAGGGGGTGAGCAGTACTTC.

This chain joins TRBV30 and TRBJ2-2, with D possibly TRBD1 on 6 matching bases. Trimming shortened V by 3 bases and J by 0 bases, and 8 bases separated the two germline ends. Germline V CDR1 and CDR2: GTSNPN, SVGIG (reference sequence). This CDR3 contains 14 residues. The CDR3 coding sequence is TGTGCCTGGAGGGGGGCGGCGAACACCGGGGAGCTGTTTTTT. This encodes CAWRGAANTGELFF.

The CDR3 is CASSYGGRQPQHF. Here the CDR3 DNA reads TGTGCCAGCAGTTACGGGGGGCGCCAGCCCCAGCATTTT. This chain uses TRBV6-6 with TRBJ1-5, with D perhaps matching TRBD1 (6 bases). The germline CDR1 and CDR2 sequences are MNHNY and SVGAGI (reference sequence). The CDR3 length is 13 residues. V lost 2 bases and J lost 7, with 9 bases in between.

V usage is TRBV7-2 and J usage is TRBJ2-3; TRBD2 agrees at 9 bases. V shed 4 bases, J shed 2 bases, and the junction held 4 bases outside the gene matches. Looked up from germline, CDR1 is SGHTA and CDR2 is FQGNSA. The CDR3 is made up of 15 amino acids. The CDR3 reads CASSSASGDTDTQYF. CDR3 nucleotides: TGTGCCAGCAGCTCAGCTAGCGGGGACACAGATACGCAGTATTTT.

The genes are TRBV29-1 and TRBJ2-7; 7 positions agree with TRBD2. The CDR3 length is 19 residues. Germline CDR1 SQVTM, CDR2 ANQGSEA. Trimming at V came to 3 bases and at J to 1 base, leaving 21 bases not matched to a gene. The CDR3 loop is CSVEHDCERDVQGSYEQYF. CDR3 DNA: TGCAGCGTTGAGCATGATTGTGAGCGGGACGTCCAAGGATCCTACGAGCAGTACTTC.

This chain connects TRBV10-3 to TRBJ1-1; possibly TRBD1 for D (5 bases). There are 13 residues in the CDR3. Germline CDR1 and CDR2: ENHRY and SYGVKD. Trimming pared 4 bases from V and 8 bases from J, leaving 14 bases between. The CDR3, as DNA: TGTGCCATCAGTGGTGGGCCAGGGCTCGAAGCTTTCTTT. It codes for CAISGGPGLEAFF.

V and J are TRBV9 and TRBJ2-6, with a tentative D call TRBD1 (5 bases). The length of the CDR3 is 15 residues. V lost 5 bases, J lost 1 base, and 10 bases lay in between. From germline, CDR1 is SGDLS and CDR2 YYNGEE. CDR3 nucleotides: TGTGCCAGCAGTGTGCAGGGTTCTGGGGCCAACGTCCTGACTTTC. Translating gives CASSVQGSGANVLTF.

In this sample, this clone turned up once. The V call is TRBV5-1, the J call TRBJ2-7; 11 bases map to TRBD2. Trimming cost V 5 bases and J 2 bases; bases outside gene matches: 0. In germline, CDR1 is SGHRS, CDR2 YFSETQ. CDR3 length: 13 amino acids. CDR3 sequence (DNA): TGCGCCAGCAGACTAGCGGGAGCCTACGAGCAGTACTTC. This codes for CASRLAGAYEQYF.

The chain has TRBV6-4 and TRBJ2-1, with TRBD2 identical over 11 bases. After removal of 7 bases from V and 9 bases from J, the junction contained 8 bases not matched to a gene. The CDR3 is 14 amino acids. Germline-derived CDR1 and CDR2 are MRHNA and SNTAGT. The CDR3 DNA is TGTGCCAGCACCGTACTAGCGGGAGCTAGTGAGCAGTTCTTC. Residues: CASTVLAGASEQFF.

The chain is built from TRBV5-4 and TRBJ1-2; a possible D gene is TRBD1 (5 bases). From germline, CDR1 is SGHNT and CDR2 YYREEE (reference sequence). The CDR3 loop spans 14 amino acids. V gave up 0 bases and J gave up 4 bases, with 10 bases separating them. CDR3 sequence: CASSLDGRGYGYTF. The CDR3 DNA reads TGTGCCAGCAGCTTGGACGGAAGGGGCTATGGCTACACCTTC.

The chain links TRBV5-1 to TRBJ2-5; the D gene is possibly TRBD1 (5 bases). Germline CDR1 and CDR2: SGHRS and YFSETQ. The V gene lost 4 bases and the J gene lost 2 bases, with 9 bases spanning the gap. The CDR3 extends over 13 amino acids. In DNA, the CDR3 is TGCGCCAGCAGCCTGAGACAGCAAGAGACCCAGTACTTC. Its translation is CASSLRQQETQYF. Full variable domain (missing parts from reference TRBV5-1 and TRBJ2-5): KAGVTQTPRYLIKTRGQQVTLSCSPISGHRSVSWYQQTPGQGLQFLFEYFSETQRNKGNFPGRFSGRQFSNSRSEMNVSTLELGDSALYLCASSLRQQETQYFGPGTRLLVL.

This clone was seen a few times. V usage is TRBV23-1 and J usage is TRBJ1-5; D uncertain. TRBV23-1 is sorted into the ORF group, with uncertain function. V shed 0 bases and J shed 4 bases, with 13 bases lying between them. This CDR3 spans 16 amino acids. In DNA form, the CDR3 reads TGCGCCAGCAGTCAATCGGTCGAAGAGGGAAATCAGCCCCAGCATTTT. Translated, it gives CASSQSVEEGNQPQHF.

The chain is built from TRBV18 and TRBJ1-2, with 8 bases aligning to TRBD1. This CDR3 region has 15 residues. Trimming cost V 3 bases and J 6 bases; bases outside gene matches: 9. Germline V gives CDR1 KGHSH, CDR2 LQKENI. DNA for the CDR3: TGTGCCAGCTCACCGAAGATCACAGGGGGGGATGGCTACACCTTC. Amino acids: CASSPKITGGDGYTF.

This sequence joins TRBV11-3 and TRBJ1-2; 10 bases map to TRBD1. Germline V gives CDR1 SGHNT, CDR2 YENEEA. CDR3 size: 13 residues. The V segment lost 4 bases and the J segment 5 bases; nucleotides outside the gene matches: 1. CDR3 nucleotide sequence: TGTGCCAGCAGCTCGGACAGGGGGTATGGCTACACCTTC. The encoded protein is CASSSDRGYGYTF.

The V gene is TRBV6-1, the J gene TRBJ2-7; D gene uncertain. Germline V CDR1 and CDR2: MNHNS, SASEGT. The CDR3 is made up of 16 amino acids. Trimming stripped 2 bases from V and 2 bases from J, with 16 bases between. Here the CDR3 reads CASSEKWNSPTYEQYF. The CDR3 DNA sequence: TGTGCCAGCAGTGAAAAGTGGAACAGTCCAACCTACGAGCAGTACTTC.